This is a list of T cell receptor beta chains from one sample in a study of blood T cell repertoires in COVID-19. Data came from immunoSEQ multiplex PCR; TCRdb stores just in-frame clones and leaves some out. The data contain around 100,000 clones, 70% to 90% of them seen just once; the ten biggest clones take up roughly 3.6%. The sample consisted of peripheral blood. These receptors originate from a woman aged 55 to 70 with acute or convalescent COVID-19. The CDR3 runs from the conserved cysteine through the conserved F or W. The D gene is left open where the match is weak. Only part of the rows carry a size: once, few, many, or a class if the clone is expanded.

D gene: TRBD1; clone size: .; V gene: TRBV28; J gene: TRBJ1-1; CDR3 protein: CASSFMGSSPGGAFF; CDR3 DNA: TGTGCCAGCAGTTTCATGGGCAGTTCTCCAGGGGGAGCTTTCTTT
D gene: TRBD2; clone size: once; V gene: TRBV3-1/TRBV3-2; J gene: TRBJ2-1; CDR3 protein: CASSQDKVAGAGMQFF; CDR3 DNA: TGTGCCAGCAGCCAAGATAAAGTAGCGGGAGCGGGAATGCAGTTCTTC
D gene: .; clone size: .; V gene: TRBV7-8; J gene: TRBJ2-7; CDR3 protein: CASSQSLGGGIYEQYF; CDR3 DNA: TGTGCCAGCAGCCAATCCCTGGGGGGAGGAATATACGAGCAGTACTTC
D gene: .; clone size: .; V gene: TRBV6-5; J gene: TRBJ1-1; CDR3 protein: CASRRADGEAFF; CDR3 DNA: TGTGCCAGCAGACGAGCGGACGGTGAAGCTTTCTTT
D gene: TRBD2; clone size: .; V gene: TRBV20-1; J gene: TRBJ2-4; CDR3 protein: CSARGTSGRIGAGNIQYF; CDR3 DNA: TGCAGTGCTCGTGGGACTAGCGGGAGAATTGGGGCAGGAAACATTCAGTACTTC
D gene: TRBD1; clone size: .; V gene: TRBV5-1; J gene: TRBJ2-5; CDR3 protein: CASAPGGSQETQYF; CDR3 DNA: TGCGCCAGCGCTCCAGGGGGCTCACAAGAGACCCAGTACTTC
D gene: .; clone size: .; V gene: TRBV28; J gene: TRBJ2-2; CDR3 protein: CASNNGVQAVAGELFF; CDR3 DNA: TGTGCCAGCAATAATGGTGTACAGGCGGTTGCCGGGGAGCTGTTTTTT
D gene: TRBD1; clone size: .; V gene: TRBV4-1; J gene: TRBJ1-1; CDR3 protein: CASSQVSVGQMNTEAFF; CDR3 DNA: TGCGCCAGCAGCCAAGTCTCCGTGGGACAGATGAACACTGAAGCTTTCTTT
D gene: .; clone size: .; V gene: TRBV29-1; J gene: TRBJ2-1; CDR3 protein: CSVNSFNEQFF; CDR3 DNA: TGCAGCGTTAACTCCTTTAATGAGCAGTTCTTC
D gene: .; clone size: .; V gene: TRBV6-1; J gene: TRBJ1-6; CDR3 protein: CASSEVNSNNSPLHF; CDR3 DNA: TGTGCCAGCAGTGAGGTGAACAGCAATAATTCACCCCTCCACTTT
D gene: .; clone size: once; V gene: TRBV5-1; J gene: TRBJ1-3; CDR3 protein: CASSLQEGHSGNTIYF; CDR3 DNA: TGCGCCAGCAGCTTGCAGGAAGGACACTCTGGAAACACCATATATTTT
D gene: TRBD1; clone size: .; V gene: TRBV5-4; J gene: TRBJ1-3; CDR3 protein: CASSFDRGSGNTIYF; CDR3 DNA: TGTGCCAGCAGCTTCGACAGGGGGTCTGGAAACACCATATATTTT
D gene: .; clone size: .; V gene: TRBV11-2; J gene: TRBJ2-5; CDR3 protein: CASSPTAGDKETQYF; CDR3 DNA: TGTGCCAGCAGCCCGACCGCCGGGGATAAAGAGACCCAGTACTTC
D gene: TRBD1; clone size: .; V gene: TRBV29-1; J gene: TRBJ1-3; CDR3 protein: CSVSGTDLQLSGNTIYF; CDR3 DNA: TGCAGCGTTTCCGGGACAGACCTACAACTCTCTGGAAACACCATATATTTT
D gene: TRBD1; clone size: once; V gene: TRBV20-1; J gene: TRBJ1-2; CDR3 protein: CSARTGFGYTF; CDR3 DNA: TGCAGTGCAAGGACAGGGTTTGGCTACACCTTC
D gene: TRBD1; clone size: .; V gene: TRBV28; J gene: TRBJ1-2; CDR3 protein: CASSAPGTGSSANYGYTF; CDR3 DNA: TGTGCCAGCAGCGCCCCCGGGACAGGGTCTTCAGCTAACTATGGCTACACCTTC
D gene: TRBD2; clone size: .; V gene: TRBV28; J gene: TRBJ2-1; CDR3 protein: CASSLSGERNEQFF; CDR3 DNA: TGTGCCAGCAGTCTTAGCGGGGAGAGGAATGAGCAGTTCTTC
D gene: .; clone size: .; V gene: TRBV6-5; J gene: TRBJ1-1; CDR3 protein: CASSPVEENTEAFF; CDR3 DNA: TGTGCCAGCAGTCCCGTCGAGGAGAACACTGAAGCTTTCTTT
D gene: .; clone size: .; V gene: TRBV28; J gene: TRBJ1-1; CDR3 protein: CASSFPSFYLGRGTEAFF; CDR3 DNA: TGTGCCAGCAGTTTCCCATCTTTCTACCTGGGGAGGGGCACTGAAGCTTTCTTT
D gene: .; clone size: .; V gene: TRBV5-1; J gene: TRBJ2-4; CDR3 protein: CASSLEGVVKNIQYF; CDR3 DNA: TGCGCCAGCAGCTTGGAAGGGGTGGTCAAAAACATTCAGTACTTC
D gene: TRBD2; clone size: .; V gene: TRBV19; J gene: TRBJ2-3; CDR3 protein: CASSILASGTDTQYF; CDR3 DNA: TGTGCCAGTAGTATTCTGGCTAGCGGTACAGATACGCAGTATTTT
D gene: .; clone size: .; V gene: TRBV12-3/TRBV12-4; J gene: TRBJ1-1; CDR3 protein: CASSLSHAAFF; CDR3 DNA: TGTGCCAGCAGCCTATCCCATGCGGCTTTCTTT
D gene: .; clone size: once; V gene: TRBV11-3; J gene: TRBJ2-3; CDR3 protein: CASSLDSVGITQYF; CDR3 DNA: TGTGCCAGCAGCTTAGATTCAGTGGGCATTACGCAGTATTTT
D gene: TRBD1; clone size: .; V gene: TRBV7-3; J gene: TRBJ1-1; CDR3 protein: CASSSWTGRTEAFF; CDR3 DNA: TGTGCCAGCAGCTCATGGACAGGGCGAACTGAAGCTTTCTTT
D gene: .; clone size: .; V gene: TRBV12-3/TRBV12-4; J gene: TRBJ1-1; CDR3 protein: CASSLGQGTEAFF; CDR3 DNA: TGTGCCAGCAGTTTGGGTCAGGGCACTGAAGCTTTCTTT
D gene: .; clone size: .; V gene: TRBV6-5; J gene: TRBJ2-7; CDR3 protein: CASKHPSYEQYF; CDR3 DNA: TGTGCCAGCAAACACCCATCCTACGAGCAGTACTTC
D gene: TRBD2; clone size: .; V gene: TRBV27; J gene: TRBJ2-1; CDR3 protein: CASRPGLASSYNEQFF; CDR3 DNA: TGTGCCAGCAGACCGGGACTAGCTTCCTCCTACAATGAGCAGTTCTTC
D gene: TRBD2; clone size: .; V gene: TRBV19; J gene: TRBJ2-2; CDR3 protein: CASSIFPGGAGTNTGELFF; CDR3 DNA: TGTGCCAGTAGTATCTTCCCGGGTGGAGCGGGAACTAACACCGGGGAGCTGTTTTTT
D gene: TRBD2; clone size: .; V gene: TRBV5-1; J gene: TRBJ2-5; CDR3 protein: CASSLVASGSIRRRQETQYF; CDR3 DNA: TGCGCCAGCAGCTTGGTTGCTAGCGGGAGTATAAGGCGTCGGCAAGAGACCCAGTACTTC
D gene: .; clone size: .; V gene: TRBV18; J gene: TRBJ2-3; CDR3 protein: CASSLRGADTQYF; CDR3 DNA: TGTGCCAGCTCCCTACGAGGAGCAGATACGCAGTATTTT
D gene: .; clone size: .; V gene: TRBV12-3/TRBV12-4; J gene: TRBJ2-5; CDR3 protein: CASSRGLRETQYF; CDR3 DNA: TGTGCCAGCAGTCGGGGACTCCGGGAGACCCAGTACTTC
D gene: .; clone size: .; V gene: TRBV24-1; J gene: TRBJ2-3; CDR3 protein: CATSDFSDTQYF; CDR3 DNA: TGTGCCACCAGTGATTTCTCAGATACGCAGTATTTT
D gene: .; clone size: .; V gene: TRBV6-5; J gene: TRBJ1-6; CDR3 protein: CASTEGASYNSPLHF; CDR3 DNA: TGTGCCAGCACCGAGGGTGCTTCCTATAATTCACCCCTCCACTTT
D gene: .; clone size: .; V gene: TRBV7-9; J gene: TRBJ2-5; CDR3 protein: CASSLGGLETQYF; CDR3 DNA: TGTGCCAGCAGTCTCGGCGGTTTAGAGACCCAGTACTTC
D gene: .; clone size: .; V gene: TRBV28; J gene: TRBJ1-1; CDR3 protein: CASTRGVYTEAFF; CDR3 DNA: TGTGCCAGTACGCGGGGGGTATACACTGAAGCTTTCTTT
D gene: TRBD1; clone size: .; V gene: TRBV12-3/TRBV12-4; J gene: TRBJ1-2; CDR3 protein: CASSPTGSGYTF; CDR3 DNA: TGTGCCAGCAGCCCGACAGGGTCTGGCTACACCTTC